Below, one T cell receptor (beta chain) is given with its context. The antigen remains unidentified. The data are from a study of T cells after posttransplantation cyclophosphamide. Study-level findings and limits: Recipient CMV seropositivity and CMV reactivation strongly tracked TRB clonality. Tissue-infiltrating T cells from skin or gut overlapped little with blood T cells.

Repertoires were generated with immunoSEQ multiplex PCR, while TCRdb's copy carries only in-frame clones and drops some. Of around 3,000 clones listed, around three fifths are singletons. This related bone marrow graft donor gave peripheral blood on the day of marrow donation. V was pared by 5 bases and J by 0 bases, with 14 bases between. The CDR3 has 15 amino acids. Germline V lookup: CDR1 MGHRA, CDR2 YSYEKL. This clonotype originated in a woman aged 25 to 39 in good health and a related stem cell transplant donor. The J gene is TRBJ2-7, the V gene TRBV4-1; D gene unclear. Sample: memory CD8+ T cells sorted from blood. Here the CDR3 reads CASSKTGSPSYEQYF. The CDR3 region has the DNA TGCGCCAGCAGCAAGACCGGGTCCCCCTCCTACGAGCAGTACTTC.